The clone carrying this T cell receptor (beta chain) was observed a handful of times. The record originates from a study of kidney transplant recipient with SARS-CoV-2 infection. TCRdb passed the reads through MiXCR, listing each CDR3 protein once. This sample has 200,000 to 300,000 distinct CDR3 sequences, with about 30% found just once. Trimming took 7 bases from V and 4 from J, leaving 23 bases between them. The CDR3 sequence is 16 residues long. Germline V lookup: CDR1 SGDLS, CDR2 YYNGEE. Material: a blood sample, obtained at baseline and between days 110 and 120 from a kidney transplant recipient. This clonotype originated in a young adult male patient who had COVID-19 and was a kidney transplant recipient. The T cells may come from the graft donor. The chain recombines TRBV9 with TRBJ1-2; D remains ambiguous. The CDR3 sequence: CASATVYSRKTYGYTF. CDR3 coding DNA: TGTGCCAGCGCTACTGTGTACTCAAGAAAGACCTATGGCTACACCTTC.